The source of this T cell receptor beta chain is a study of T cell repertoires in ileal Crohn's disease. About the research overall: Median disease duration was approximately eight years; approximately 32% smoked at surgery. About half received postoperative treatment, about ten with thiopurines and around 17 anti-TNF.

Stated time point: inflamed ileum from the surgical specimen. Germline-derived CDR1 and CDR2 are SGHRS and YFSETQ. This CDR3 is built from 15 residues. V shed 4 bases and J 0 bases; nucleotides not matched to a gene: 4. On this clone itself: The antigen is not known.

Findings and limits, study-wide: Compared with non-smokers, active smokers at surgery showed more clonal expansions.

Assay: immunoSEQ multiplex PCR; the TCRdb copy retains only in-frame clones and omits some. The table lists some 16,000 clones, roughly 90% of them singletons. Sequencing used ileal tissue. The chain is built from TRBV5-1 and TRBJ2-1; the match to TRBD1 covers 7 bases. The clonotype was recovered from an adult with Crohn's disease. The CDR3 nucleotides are TGCGCCAGCAGCCCGGGACAGAGCTCCTACAATGAGCAGTTCTTC. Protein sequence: CASSPGQSSYNEQFF.